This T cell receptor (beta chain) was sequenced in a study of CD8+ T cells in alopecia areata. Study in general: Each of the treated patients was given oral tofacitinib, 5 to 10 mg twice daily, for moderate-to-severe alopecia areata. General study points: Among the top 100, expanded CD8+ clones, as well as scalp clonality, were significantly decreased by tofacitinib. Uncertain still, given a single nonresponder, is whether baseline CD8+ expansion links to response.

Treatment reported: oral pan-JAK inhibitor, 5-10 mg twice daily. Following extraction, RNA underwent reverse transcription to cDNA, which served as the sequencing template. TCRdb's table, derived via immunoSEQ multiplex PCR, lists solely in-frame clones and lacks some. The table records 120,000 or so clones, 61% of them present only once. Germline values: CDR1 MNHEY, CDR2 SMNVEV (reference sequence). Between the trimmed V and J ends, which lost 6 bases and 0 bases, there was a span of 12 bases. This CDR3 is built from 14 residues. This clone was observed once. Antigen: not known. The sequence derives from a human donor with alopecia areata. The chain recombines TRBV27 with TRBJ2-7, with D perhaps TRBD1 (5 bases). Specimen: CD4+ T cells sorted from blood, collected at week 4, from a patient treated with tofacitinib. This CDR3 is CASRLDRISYEQYF. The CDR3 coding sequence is TGTGCCAGCAGACTCGACAGAATCTCCTACGAGCAGTACTTC.